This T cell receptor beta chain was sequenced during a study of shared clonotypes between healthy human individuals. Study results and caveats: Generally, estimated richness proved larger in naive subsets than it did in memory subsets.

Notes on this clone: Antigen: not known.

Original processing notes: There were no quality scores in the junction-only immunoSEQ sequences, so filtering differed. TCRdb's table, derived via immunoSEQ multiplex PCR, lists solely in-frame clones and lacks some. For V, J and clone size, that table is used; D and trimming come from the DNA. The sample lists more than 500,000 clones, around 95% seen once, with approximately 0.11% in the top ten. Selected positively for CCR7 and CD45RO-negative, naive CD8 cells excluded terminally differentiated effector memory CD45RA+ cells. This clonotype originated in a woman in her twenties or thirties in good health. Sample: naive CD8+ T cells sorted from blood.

Here the CDR3 DNA reads TGTGCCAGCAAGGACAGCCTTAATGAAAAACTGTTTTTT. Translated, it gives CASKDSLNEKLFF. This chain joins TRBV2 and TRBJ1-4, with a possible D match to TRBD1 (6 bases). Deletions cut 7 bases from V and 4 bases from J, with 10 bases between. The CDR3 has 13 amino acids. Germline CDR1 SNHLY, CDR2 FYNNEI.